The sequence of this T cell receptor (beta chain) was determined in a study of shared clonotypes between healthy human individuals. For this clone: Its target is unknown.

CD4+ cells were split into CD45RA+ naive and CD45RA-negative memory subsets. Germline V gene lookup returns CDR1 SNHLY and CDR2 FYNNEI. V was clipped by 4 bases and J by 0 bases, with 10 bases between them. The CDR3 covers 15 residues. Study outcomes and limitations: When naive CD4 clonotypes were compared across a few donors, 4% to 6.5% were shared.

A deep-level run was used for the assay. For each subset, genomic DNA was distributed in equal portions over several immunoSEQ plates. Repertoires were generated with immunoSEQ multiplex PCR, while TCRdb's copy carries only in-frame clones and drops some. The sample contains around 1,100,000 clones, roughly 80% of which appear only once. This sequence joins TRBV2 and TRBJ2-1; D unresolved. The receptor's source is a man younger than 35 in good health. Some clones in this sample may be carry-over from other donors' samples. Sample: memory CD4+ T cells from PBMCs. Indicated subset: CD45RA-negative fraction. Written as DNA, the CDR3 is TGTGCCAGCAGTGTGAGTCGTAGCTCCTACAATGAGCAGTTCTTC. Protein: CASSVSRSSYNEQFF. The full variable domain, its missing parts supplied by reference TRBV2 and TRBJ2-1, is EPEVTQTPSHQVTQMGQEVILRCVPISNHLYFYWYRQILGQKVEFLVSFYNNEISEKSEIFDDQFSVERPDGSNFTLKIRSTKLEDSAMYFCASSVSRSSYNEQFFGPGTRLTVL.